This T cell receptor (beta chain) was identified during a study of T cells in Graves' hyperthyroidism and ophthalmopathy. On the study more broadly: Initial diagnosis, before any treatment, was when peripheral blood was collected.

Comments on this clonotype: As yet, its antigen is unknown.

Study results and caveats: In blood, most of the thyroid clonotypes expanded above 0.001 were also present.

This CDR3 is 16 amino acids long. The ends lost 7 bases at V and 2 bases at J; junction bases unmatched: 11. Looked up from germline, CDR1 is SGHTA and CDR2 is FQGNSA. What was amplified from RNA transcripts were TCR beta CDR3 regions. The HTBI set primed first-round TCR CDR3 RT-PCR. TCRdb re-analysed the multiplex PCR reads in MiXCR, keeping a single row per CDR3 protein. This table has hundreds of thousands of distinct CDR3 sequences, roughly 14% appearing once. The chain couples TRBV7-2 to TRBJ2-3; 8 positions match TRBD2. The clonotype originates from a woman in her 30s with Graves' hyperthyroidism that later progressed to Graves' ophthalmopathy. Material for sequencing was blood. CDR3 DNA: TGTGCCAGCAATTCAGCGGGAGTATTCGTCACAGATACGCAGTATTTT. Its protein product is CASNSAGVFVTDTQYF.